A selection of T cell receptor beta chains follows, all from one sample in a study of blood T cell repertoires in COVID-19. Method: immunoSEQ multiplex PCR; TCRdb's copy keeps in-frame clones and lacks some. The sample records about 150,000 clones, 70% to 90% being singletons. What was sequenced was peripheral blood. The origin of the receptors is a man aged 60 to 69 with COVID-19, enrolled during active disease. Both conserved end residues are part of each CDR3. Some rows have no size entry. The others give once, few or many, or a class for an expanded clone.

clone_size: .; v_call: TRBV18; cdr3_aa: CASSPGAGGYTF
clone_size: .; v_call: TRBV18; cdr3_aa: CASSPNRDAIYF
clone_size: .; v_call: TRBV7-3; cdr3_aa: CASRSSGTDNSPLHF
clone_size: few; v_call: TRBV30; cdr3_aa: CAWSVPQGNSPLHF
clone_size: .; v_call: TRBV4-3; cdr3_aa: CASSQESRLAANTEAFF
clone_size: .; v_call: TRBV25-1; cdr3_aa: CASSEIQGGQAFF
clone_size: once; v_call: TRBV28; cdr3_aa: CASSLIQDSTDTQYF
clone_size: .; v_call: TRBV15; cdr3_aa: CATKNIQGASKSYNEQFF
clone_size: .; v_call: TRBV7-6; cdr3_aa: CASRPMGTGGFTGELFF
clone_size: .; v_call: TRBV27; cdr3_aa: CASSFRQLWTPLHF
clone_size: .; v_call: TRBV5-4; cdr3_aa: CASSSPGQGTNYGYTF
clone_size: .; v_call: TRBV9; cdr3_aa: CASQGQGSPDTQYF
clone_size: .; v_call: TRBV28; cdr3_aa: CATRDSSTSYEQYF
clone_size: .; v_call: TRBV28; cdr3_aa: CASSLSRAGDSNQPQHF
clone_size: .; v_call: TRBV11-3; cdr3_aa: CASSSKSLAGATTDTQYF
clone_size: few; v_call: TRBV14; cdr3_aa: CASSPTGKGFIEKLFF
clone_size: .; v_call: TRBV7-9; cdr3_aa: CASSFGTEQFF
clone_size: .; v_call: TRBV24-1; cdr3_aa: CAAGQGDHNEQFF
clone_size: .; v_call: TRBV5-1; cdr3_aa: CASSFEGARGTEAFF
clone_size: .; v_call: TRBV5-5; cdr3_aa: CASSLATTPYGYTF
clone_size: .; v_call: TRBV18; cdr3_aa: CAASGGEETQYF
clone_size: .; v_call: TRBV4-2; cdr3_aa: CASSQRTGDTEAFF
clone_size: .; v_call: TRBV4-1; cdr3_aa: CASNEFMRGEKLFF
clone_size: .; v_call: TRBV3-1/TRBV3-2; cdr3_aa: CASSLGTGGQQPQHF
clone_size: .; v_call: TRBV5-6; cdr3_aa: CASGSRQSYYGYTF
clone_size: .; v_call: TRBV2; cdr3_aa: CASSTGVSTEAFF
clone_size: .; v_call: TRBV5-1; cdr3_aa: CASSLEGRATREQYF
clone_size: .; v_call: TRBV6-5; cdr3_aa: CASGRTGTVASPLHF
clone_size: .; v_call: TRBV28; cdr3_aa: CASSFHGSPLHF
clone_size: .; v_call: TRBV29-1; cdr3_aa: CSVEDHLQGRGLGEAFF
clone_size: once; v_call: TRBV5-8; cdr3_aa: CASSPGTGAFGYGYTF
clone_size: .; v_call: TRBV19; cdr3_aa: CASRDYSGKGEQFF
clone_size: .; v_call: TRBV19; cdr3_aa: CASSSGRGGQPQHF
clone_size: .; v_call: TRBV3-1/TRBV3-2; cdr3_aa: CASSQESRRGRSAYEQYF
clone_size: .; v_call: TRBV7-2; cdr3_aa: CASSPPPKWETQYF
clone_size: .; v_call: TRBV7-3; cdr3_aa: CASSSGGAKGYTF
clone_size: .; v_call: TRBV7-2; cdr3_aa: CASSLGTSGGKTQYF
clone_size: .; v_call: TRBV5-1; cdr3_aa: CASSLDLKYEQYF
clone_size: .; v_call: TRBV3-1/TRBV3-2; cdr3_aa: CASSQSGAGELFF
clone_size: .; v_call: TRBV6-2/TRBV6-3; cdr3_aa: CASSYAGAKSEAFF
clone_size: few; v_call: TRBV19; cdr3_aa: CASSRGTAGGETQYF